The 18 T cell receptor beta chains below were found in one sample sequenced in a study of cytomegalovirus exposure and HLA in healthy donors. This PCR relied on a set of 60 Vbeta primers and 13 Jbeta primers. The data were produced by immunoSEQ multiplex PCR, yet TCRdb's version contains in-frame clones alone and is incomplete. The sample shows around 130,000 clones, around 65% of them seen only once. Sequences were obtained from PBMCs. The receptors derive from a woman in her sixties in good health and CMV-seronegative.

J is TRBJ2-1 and V is TRBV6-4; 9 bases fit TRBD1. The V gene's germline CDR1 is MRHNA and CDR2 SNTAGT. The CDR3 extends over 14 amino acids. J lost 5 bases, V lost 6 bases, and 5 bases had no gene match. The CDR3 coding sequence is TGTGCCAGCAGCCCGGGACAGGGTAACAATGAGCAGTTCTTC. Protein sequence: CASSPGQGNNEQFF.

The rearrangement links TRBV27 to TRBJ1-5; weak D call: TRBD1 (6 bases). V shed 7 bases and J shed 1 base, with 26 bases lying between them. The V gene's germline CDR1 is MNHEY and CDR2 SMNVEV (reference sequence). The CDR3 length is 19 residues. For the CDR3, the DNA is TGTGCCAGCAAGGATTTCAGGGGAGTGTATATGGTGAGCAATCAGCCCCAGCATTTT. This codes for CASKDFRGVYMVSNQPQHF.

This clone was counted between two and nine times. Written as DNA, the CDR3 is TGCGCCAGCAGCCAAGATAACCTCCGGGGTAATGAGCAGTTCTTC. Translation gives CASSQDNLRGNEQFF. The chain employs TRBV4-3 and TRBJ2-1, with D possibly being TRBD2 (5 bases). Per germline, CDR1 LGHNA and CDR2 YSLEER. Trimming took off 0 bases at V and 7 bases at J, with 13 bases between the two ends. The CDR3 is 15 amino acids.

This clone was picked up a small number of times. V and J are TRBV6-5 and TRBJ1-5; 7 bases line up with TRBD1. Germline V gene sequence: CDR1 MNHEY, CDR2 SVGAGI. V was clipped by 5 bases and J by 5 bases; unmatched bases: 6. The CDR3 spans 14 residues. CDR3 nucleotide sequence: TGTGCCAGCAGTCAGAGACAGGGCTATCAGCCCCAGCATTTT. Encoded protein: CASSQRQGYQPQHF.

The chain combines TRBV5-5 with TRBJ2-7; 7 bases line up with TRBD1. CDR1 and CDR2 (germline): SGHKS, YYEKEE (reference sequence). V lost 0 bases and J lost 2; bases outside the gene matches: 2. The CDR3 is made up of 14 amino acids. CDR3 in amino acids: CASSLEGAPYEQYF. CDR3 coding DNA: TGTGCCAGCAGCTTGGAGGGGGCCCCCTACGAGCAGTACTTC.

The chain combines TRBV9 with TRBJ2-1, with 11 bases lining up with TRBD2. The V segment lost 3 bases and the J segment 12 bases; nucleotides outside the gene matches: 11. The germline CDR1 and CDR2 sequences are SGDLS and YYNGEE. This CDR3 contains 15 residues. The CDR3 coding sequence is TGTGCCAGCAGCGATGTAGGTAGCGGGGGGGCCGGGCAGTTCTTC. Residues: CASSDVGSGGAGQFF.

The CDR3 reads CASSLREGDTQYF. The DNA of the CDR3 is TGTGCCAGCAGCTTAAGGGAGGGAGATACGCAGTATTTT. This chain connects TRBV7-3 to TRBJ2-3; 7 nucleotides align to TRBD2. J gave up 5 bases and V 1 base, and 0 bases lay outside the gene matches. This CDR3 is 13 amino acids long. In germline, CDR1 is SGHTA, CDR2 FQGTGA. Together with reference TRBV7-3 and TRBJ2-3, the CDR3 gives the full variable domain: GAGVSQTPSNKVTEKGKYVELRCDPISGHTALYWYRQSLGQGPEFLIYFQGTGAADDSGLPNDRFFAVRPEGSVSTLKIQRTERGDSAVYLCASSLREGDTQYFGPGTRLTVL.

The J gene is TRBJ1-1, the V gene TRBV6-1, with TRBD1 identical over 7 bases. Trimming took 5 bases from V and 0 from J; bases not matched to a gene: 3. This CDR3 spans 14 amino acids. The germline CDR1 and CDR2 sequences are MNHNS and SASEGT. The CDR3 protein is CASSKTGLNTEAFF. The CDR3 DNA reads as TGTGCCAGCAGTAAGACAGGGCTGAACACTGAAGCTTTCTTT.

The chain combines TRBV5-1 with TRBJ1-1; D might be TRBD1 (5 bases). The CDR3 has 13 residues. The V end was cut by 0 bases, the J end by 5 bases, with 8 bases between. CDR1 is SGHRS and CDR2 is YFSETQ in the germline V gene. Written as DNA, the CDR3 is TGCGCCAGCAGCTTGGCAGGGTTTACTGAAGCTTTCTTT. It encodes CASSLAGFTEAFF.

V is TRBV5-1 and J is TRBJ2-6; D is undetermined. V was cut by 4 bases and J by 0 bases, with 5 bases left in between. This CDR3 spans 14 amino acids. The V gene's germline CDR1 is SGHRS and CDR2 YFSETQ. CDR3 in amino acids: CASSPLSGANVLTF. CDR3 nucleotides: TGCGCCAGCAGCCCCCTCTCTGGGGCCAACGTCCTGACTTTC.

Details on this clone: One end of the junction varies from germline; a read error may be responsible. This chain connects TRBV9 to TRBJ1-5, with D perhaps matching TRBD1 (5 bases). The germline gives CDR1 SGDLS, CDR2 YYNGEE. CDR3 size: 15 residues. The CDR3 protein is CASSARADSSQPQHF. The CDR3 DNA reads TGTGCCAGCAGTGCCAGGGCAGATAGCAGTCAGCCCCAGCATTTT.

The V gene is TRBV5-1, the J gene TRBJ1-4; TRBD1 matches at 10 bases. The CDR3 extends over 15 amino acids. CDR1 is SGHRS and CDR2 is YFSETQ in the germline V gene. Trimming removed 2 bases from V and 8 bases from J; junction bases left unmatched: 6. This CDR3 reads CASSFTGGQGEKLFF. DNA for the CDR3: TGCGCCAGCAGCTTTACAGGGGGACAGGGGGAAAAACTGTTTTTT. Full variable domain (remainder filled in from reference TRBV5-1 and TRBJ1-4): KAGVTQTPRYLIKTRGQQVTLSCSPISGHRSVSWYQQTPGQGLQFLFEYFSETQRNKGNFPGRFSGRQFSNSRSEMNVSTLELGDSALYLCASSFTGGQGEKLFFGSGTQLSVL.

The chain links TRBV4-3 to TRBJ2-1; 9 bases are a match to TRBD1. Germline values: CDR1 LGHNA, CDR2 YSLEER. Trimming took 0 bases from V and 4 from J; bases not matched to a gene: 4. CDR3 length: 16 residues. CDR3 nucleotides: TGCGCCAGCAGCCAAGACCGACAGGGGGGATACAATGAGCAGTTCTTC. It codes for CASSQDRQGGYNEQFF.

CDR3: CASSVEDGGASVEQFF. In DNA, the CDR3 is TGTGCCAGCAGCGTAGAGGACGGGGGGGCCTCGGTTGAGCAGTTCTTC. This chain joins TRBV9 and TRBJ2-1; 8 positions match TRBD2. This CDR3 region has 16 residues. Germline V gene data show CDR1 as SGDLS and CDR2 as YYNGEE. V dropped 0 bases and J dropped 9; count of bases not matched to a gene: 11.

The rearrangement links TRBV6-5 to TRBJ1-1; D remains unclear. This CDR3 region has 14 residues. V shed 3 bases and J shed 1 base, with 9 bases lying between them. Germline lookup yields CDR1 MNHEY and CDR2 SVGAGI. The CDR3 region has the DNA TGTGCCAGCAGTTATCTCGGTGGGAACACTGAAGCTTTCTTT. The encoded protein is CASSYLGGNTEAFF.

The V call is TRBV6-1, the J call TRBJ2-5, with 11 bases that match TRBD2. The length of the CDR3 is 17 residues. V was pared by 4 bases and J by 4 bases, with 11 bases of the junction left unmatched. Germline CDR1 is MNHNS and CDR2 is SASEGT. The CDR3 sequence is CASSGRSGGGIPETQYF. In DNA, the CDR3 is TGTGCCAGCAGTGGTCGTAGCGGGGGGGGCATCCCAGAGACCCAGTACTTC.

About this clone: At one end the junction does not follow the germline gene, possibly because of a read error. The V gene is TRBV7-2, the J gene TRBJ2-5; D unresolved. Germline V CDR1 and CDR2: SGHTA, FQGNSA. This CDR3 region has 11 residues. The CDR3 spells CAGSREETQYF. For the CDR3, the DNA is TGTGCCGGCAGCCGGGAAGAGACCCAGTACTTC.

The chain carries TRBV11-1 and TRBJ2-5; 9 nucleotides align to TRBD1. CDR3 length: 14 residues. From germline, CDR1 is SGHAT and CDR2 FQDESV (reference sequence). With V trimmed by 4 bases and J by 5 bases, 5 bases remained unmatched. CDR3 region: CASSWGQGGETQYF. CDR3 nucleotide sequence: TGTGCCAGCAGCTGGGGACAGGGTGGCGAGACCCAGTACTTC.